The 20 T cell receptor beta chains presented below share a single source sample, sequenced in a study of blood T cell repertoires in COVID-19. TCRdb keeps only in-frame clones here, not all; method: immunoSEQ multiplex PCR. The table lists about 100,000 clones, roughly 84% of them singletons, with 10% to 15% in the top ten. Sequenced: peripheral blood. The receptors here all came from a human donor in a cohort sampled during active COVID-19.

V gene TRBV5-4 combines with J gene TRBJ2-5, with a tentative D call TRBD2 (6 bases). V lost 5 bases, J lost 5 bases, and 13 bases lay in between. There are 13 residues in the CDR3. The germline gives CDR1 SGHNT, CDR2 YYREEE (reference sequence). The CDR3 DNA reads as TGTGCCAGCAGTTCATGGGGGGAGGAGACCCAGTACTTC. Amino acids: CASSSWGEETQYF.

The CDR3 DNA sequence: TGTGCCAGTAGTAGCGGGACCGGGAAAAGAGATACGCAGTATTTT. It codes for CASSSGTGKRDTQYF. The rearrangement joins TRBV19 to TRBJ2-3; TRBD2 might be the D (6 bases). Trimming stripped 4 bases from V and 5 bases from J, with 16 bases between. The germline V gene encodes CDR1 LNHDA and CDR2 SQIVND (reference sequence). This CDR3 contains 15 residues.

The V call is TRBV5-6, the J call TRBJ1-4; 10 bases agree with TRBD1. The CDR3 totals 15 residues. Germline trimming cut 4 bases from V and 7 bases from J; bases unmatched to any gene: 7. Germline V gene sequence: CDR1 SGHDT, CDR2 YYEEEE. CDR3 residues: CASSDQGQGVEKLFF. CDR3 DNA sequence: TGTGCCAGCAGCGACCAAGGACAGGGGGTTGAAAAACTGTTTTTT.

V gene TRBV5-1 combines with J gene TRBJ2-3; 11 nucleotides agree with TRBD2. The CDR3 totals 15 residues. The germline V gene has CDR1 SGHRS and CDR2 YFSETQ. V gave up 4 bases and J gave up 2 bases; unmatched junction bases: 3. CDR3 sequence reads: CASSPGLAATDTQYF. The CDR3 nucleotides read TGCGCCAGCAGCCCGGGACTAGCGGCCACAGATACGCAGTATTTT.

The DNA of the CDR3 is TGTGCCAGCAAATCGGACAGGGGGCTTACTGAAGCTTTCTTT. Encoded protein: CASKSDRGLTEAFF. V gene TRBV11-2 combines with J gene TRBJ1-1, with TRBD1 identical over 11 bases. Germline V lookup: CDR1 SGHAT, CDR2 FQNNGV. The CDR3 consists of 14 residues. V shed 7 bases, J shed 5 bases, and the junction held 6 bases outside the gene matches.

The chain links TRBV10-3 to TRBJ1-4, with 8 bases aligning to TRBD1. V lost 5 bases and J lost 6; bases outside the gene matches: 5. The CDR3 runs to 14 residues. The germline CDR1 and CDR2 sequences are ENHRY and SYGVKD. CDR3: CAISRTGNHEKLFF. In DNA, the CDR3 is TGTGCCATCAGTCGGACAGGGAATCATGAAAAACTGTTTTTT.

The V and J genes are TRBV7-2 and TRBJ2-7, with D perhaps TRBD2 (5 bases). This CDR3 spans 16 amino acids. Germline CDR1 SGHTA, CDR2 FQGNSA. V lost 1 base and J lost 6, with 19 bases in between. The CDR3 region is CASSLVMSGSRSEQYF. The DNA for the CDR3 is TGTGCCAGCAGCTTAGTGATGAGCGGTAGTAGATCCGAGCAGTACTTC.

This clone was seen only a few times. V and J are TRBV11-2 and TRBJ2-1; 10 bases match TRBD2. Germline V gene lookup returns CDR1 SGHAT and CDR2 FQNNGV. The CDR3 extends over 17 amino acids. J was trimmed by 6 bases and V by 1 base; bases with no gene match: 9. CDR3 in DNA: TGTGCCAGCAGCTTAGCGGCTAGCGGGAGTGTCTCCAATGAGCAGTTCTTC. Encoded protein: CASSLAASGSVSNEQFF.

This clone was found many times. This chain uses TRBV11-3 with TRBJ2-3, with D perhaps TRBD2 (6 bases). Germline CDR1 reads SGHNT; CDR2 reads YENEEA. This CDR3 is built from 15 residues. The V end was cut by 5 bases, the J end by 4 bases, with 16 bases between. For the CDR3, the DNA is TGTGCCAGCAGCGGGGGGACTCCCGATCCAGATACGCAGTATTTT. The encoded protein is CASSGGTPDPDTQYF.

The chain recombines TRBV11-2 with TRBJ1-1; a weak D match, TRBD1 (6 bases). CDR3 length: 13 residues. Trimming cost V 4 bases and J 1 base, with 7 bases left between them. The germline CDR1 and CDR2 sequences are SGHAT and FQNNGV. CDR3 amino acids: CASSSDRNTEAFF. CDR3 bases: TGTGCCAGCAGCTCGGACAGGAACACTGAAGCTTTCTTT.

The J gene is TRBJ1-2, the V gene TRBV7-9; possible D gene TRBD1, 6 bases. The CDR3 has 13 residues. V lost 0 bases to trimming and J lost 6 bases, with 8 bases between them. Per the germline V gene, CDR1 is SEHNR and CDR2 is FQNEAQ (reference sequence). CDR3 nucleotides: TGTGCCAGCAGCTTAGCAGGGGGAGATGGCTACACCTTC. Translation: CASSLAGGDGYTF.

The rearrangement joins TRBV7-8 to TRBJ1-2, with a possible D match to TRBD1 (6 bases). This CDR3 spans 14 amino acids. Germline V CDR1 and CDR2: SGHVS, FQNEAQ. The germline V and J ends were trimmed by 5 bases and 4 bases, with 14 bases remaining between them. The CDR3 nucleotides are TGTGCCAGCAGCCGGGGGAGGGGGGGCTATGGCTACACCTTC. Protein: CASSRGRGGYGYTF.

The chain combines TRBV6-6 with TRBJ2-5; 8 positions match TRBD1. This CDR3 is 15 amino acids long. V lost 2 bases to trimming and J lost 1 base; unmatched junction nucleotides: 3. In germline, CDR1 is MNHNY, CDR2 SVGAGI (reference sequence). As DNA, the CDR3 is TGTGCCAGCAGTTACAGGGGACAGGCCCAAGAGACCCAGTACTTC. It codes for CASSYRGQAQETQYF.

The chain uses TRBV5-1 and TRBJ2-3; 12 bases line up with TRBD2. Germline trimming cut 9 bases from V and 0 bases from J; bases unmatched to any gene: 8. The CDR3 contains 16 residues. Germline lookup yields CDR1 SGHRS and CDR2 YFSETQ. CDR3 nucleotide sequence: TGCGCCACCTCAGTAGGGACTAGCGGGAGCACAGATACGCAGTATTTT. It is translated as CATSVGTSGSTDTQYF.

The V gene is TRBV4-1, the J gene TRBJ2-7, with 9 bases matching TRBD1. V shed 4 bases and J 2 bases; nucleotides not matched to a gene: 9. CDR3 length: 16 residues. CDR1 and CDR2 from the germline V gene are MGHRA and YSYEKL. In nucleotides, the CDR3 is TGCGCCAGCAGCCCGCGCGGGAGACAGGGGGCCTACGAGCAGTACTTC. This translates into CASSPRGRQGAYEQYF.

The chain carries TRBV6-2 or TRBV6-3 and TRBJ2-2; 11 bases line up with TRBD2. The CDR3 spans 19 residues. Germline trimming cut 2 bases from V and 4 bases from J; bases unmatched to any gene: 12. From germline, CDR1 is MNHEY and CDR2 SVGEGT. CDR3 protein: CASSYVTSGSLSGTGELFF. The CDR3 DNA reads as TGTGCCAGCAGTTACGTCACTAGCGGGAGTCTTTCGGGCACCGGGGAGCTGTTTTTT.

This chain joins TRBV5-1 and TRBJ2-2; perhaps TRBD2 as D (6 bases). The germline CDR1 and CDR2 sequences are SGHRS and YFSETQ. The CDR3 spans 14 residues. Trimming left V 4 bases short and J 5 bases short, with 12 bases between. The CDR3 here is CASSREWGTGELFF. DNA of the CDR3: TGCGCCAGCAGCCGGGAGTGGGGTACCGGGGAGCTGTTTTTT.

CDR3 sequence reads: CASSQRGGLKNTEAFF. The CDR3 coding sequence is TGTGCCAGCAGCCAAAGGGGCGGACTAAAAAACACTGAAGCTTTCTTT. J is TRBJ1-1 and V is TRBV3-1 (or the pseudogene TRBV3-2), with D perhaps TRBD1 (5 bases). Germline lookup yields CDR1 LGHDT and CDR2 YNNKEL (reference sequence). The CDR3 runs to 16 residues. V gave up 2 bases and J gave up 2 bases, with 15 bases separating them.

This clone showed up just once. The gene calls are TRBV5-6 and TRBJ2-2; 10 nucleotides align to TRBD2. CDR3 size: 16 residues. Germline loops: CDR1 SGHDT, CDR2 YYEEEE. The ends lost 4 bases at V and 0 bases at J; junction bases unmatched: 3. CDR3 in DNA: TGTGCCAGCAGCCGGACTAGCGGAACGAACACCGGGGAGCTGTTTTTT. Encoded protein: CASSRTSGTNTGELFF.

The chain has TRBV5-1 and TRBJ2-7; 7 nucleotides align to TRBD2. V lost 3 bases to trimming and J lost 0 bases; unmatched junction nucleotides: 3. Per germline, CDR1 SGHRS and CDR2 YFSETQ. There are 14 residues in the CDR3. CDR3 nucleotides: TGCGCCAGCAGCTATGGCGGGAGCTCCTACGAGCAGTACTTC. Protein product: CASSYGGSSYEQYF.